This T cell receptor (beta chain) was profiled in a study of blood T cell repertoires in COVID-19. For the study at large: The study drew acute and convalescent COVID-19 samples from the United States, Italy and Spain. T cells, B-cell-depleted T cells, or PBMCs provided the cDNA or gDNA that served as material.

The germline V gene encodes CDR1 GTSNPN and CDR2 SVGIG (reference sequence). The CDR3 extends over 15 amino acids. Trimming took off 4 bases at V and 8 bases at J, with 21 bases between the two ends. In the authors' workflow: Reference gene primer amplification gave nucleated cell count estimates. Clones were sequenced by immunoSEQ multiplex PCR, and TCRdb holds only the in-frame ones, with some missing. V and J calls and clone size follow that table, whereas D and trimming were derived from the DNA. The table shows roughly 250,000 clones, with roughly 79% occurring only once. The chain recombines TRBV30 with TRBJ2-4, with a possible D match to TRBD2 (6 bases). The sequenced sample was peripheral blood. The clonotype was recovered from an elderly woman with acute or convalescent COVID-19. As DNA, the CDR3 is TGTGCCTGGATGTCATATGGAGGGCGGTCGGACATTCAGTACTTC. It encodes CAWMSYGGRSDIQYF.